These 4 T cell receptor beta chains were all obtained from the same sample, sequenced in a study of identical twins. Each CDR3 protein gets one entry after TCRdb re-called the 5' RACE reads with MiXCR. The sample contains about 570,000 distinct CDR3 sequences, roughly 9.9% of which appear only once. This same sample was also taken into another study, of yellow fever vaccine responses in identical twins.

The sequenced material came from PBMCs. These receptors originate from a woman aged 18-30 years in good health.

This clonotype was seen a handful of times. J is TRBJ2-7 and V is TRBV7-9, with D possibly called TRBD1 or TRBD2 (5 bases each). The J call may be wrong; the DNA end is better matched by TRBJ2-1. The CDR3 totals 15 residues. CDR1 is SEHNR and CDR2 is FQNEAQ in the germline V gene (reference sequence). CDR3 sequence reads: CASSPRDGPSYEQFF. The CDR3 DNA sequence: TGTGCCAGCAGTCCTCGGGACGGGCCGTCCTACGAGCAGTTCTTC.

This clonotype turned up a few times. The chain recombines TRBV19 with TRBJ2-1; the match to TRBD2 covers 10 bases. The CDR3 has 16 residues. Trimming at V came to 0 bases and at J to 6 bases, leaving 5 bases not matched to a gene. Germline V gives CDR1 LNHDA, CDR2 SQIVND (reference sequence). Here the CDR3 reads CASSIEAGGSGNEQFF. The CDR3 DNA sequence: TGTGCCAGTAGTATAGAAGCGGGAGGGTCCGGCAATGAGCAGTTCTTC.

The chain is built from TRBV3-1 and TRBJ2-3; D gene unclear. V was trimmed by 3 bases and J by 5 bases, leaving 6 bases between them. Germline V CDR1 and CDR2: LGHDT, YNNKEL (reference sequence). The CDR3 loop spans 12 amino acids. In DNA, the CDR3 is TGTGCCAGCAGCCATTTTGGAGATACGCAGTATTTT. This gives the protein CASSHFGDTQYF.

This clonotype was detected a few times. The CDR3 protein is CSAADRGEQYF. In DNA, the CDR3 is TGCAGTGCTGCCGACAGGGGCGAGCAGTACTTC. The genes are TRBV20-1 and TRBJ2-7; 8 nucleotides match TRBD1. The V segment lost 5 bases and the J segment 6 bases; nucleotides outside the gene matches: 3. Germline CDR1 is DFQATT and CDR2 is SNEGSKA (reference sequence). This CDR3 comprises 11 residues.